The clone carrying this TCR beta chain has more than one count but fewer than ten. Its specificity is not known. This CDR3 has 14 residues. Trimming cost V 7 bases and J 1 base; bases outside gene matches: 7. Per germline, CDR1 DFQATT and CDR2 SNEGSKA (reference sequence). These data come from a study of T cell repertoires in cytomegalovirus infection. TCRdb ran MiXCR on the reads and lists one entry per CDR3 protein. The sample has some 350,000 distinct CDR3 sequences; over 15% are singletons. Study findings and constraints: Ex vivo responses were dominated by HLA-C-restricted CMV-specific TCR beta clonotypes. Identification of carriers of CMV plus the relevant HLA was performed using cumulative public TCR beta family frequency.

The V and J genes are TRBV20-1 and TRBJ2-1, with 7 bases lining up with TRBD2. The sequence was obtained from a human donor in good health (CMV status not recorded). Some clones in this sample may be carry-over from other donors' samples. The material sequenced was PBMCs. CDR3 amino acids: CSGASGGSYNEQFF. The CDR3 coding sequence is TGCAGTGGAGCTAGCGGTGGATCCTACAATGAGCAGTTCTTC.